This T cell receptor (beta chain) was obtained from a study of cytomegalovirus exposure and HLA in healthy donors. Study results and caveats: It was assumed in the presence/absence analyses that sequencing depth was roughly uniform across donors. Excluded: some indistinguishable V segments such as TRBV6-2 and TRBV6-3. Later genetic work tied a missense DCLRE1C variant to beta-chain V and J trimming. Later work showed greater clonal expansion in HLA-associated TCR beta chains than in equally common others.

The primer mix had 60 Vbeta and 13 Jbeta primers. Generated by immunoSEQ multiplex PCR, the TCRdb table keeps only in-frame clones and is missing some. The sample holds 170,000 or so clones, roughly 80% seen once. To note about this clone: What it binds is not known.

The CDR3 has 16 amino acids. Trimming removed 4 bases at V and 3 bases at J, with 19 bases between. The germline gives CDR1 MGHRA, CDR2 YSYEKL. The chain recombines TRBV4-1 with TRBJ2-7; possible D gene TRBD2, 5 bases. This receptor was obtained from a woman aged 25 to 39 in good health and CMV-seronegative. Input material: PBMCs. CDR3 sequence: CASSPSPAPGGYEQYF. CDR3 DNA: TGCGCCAGCAGCCCGTCCCCGGCCCCTGGAGGCTACGAGCAGTACTTC.